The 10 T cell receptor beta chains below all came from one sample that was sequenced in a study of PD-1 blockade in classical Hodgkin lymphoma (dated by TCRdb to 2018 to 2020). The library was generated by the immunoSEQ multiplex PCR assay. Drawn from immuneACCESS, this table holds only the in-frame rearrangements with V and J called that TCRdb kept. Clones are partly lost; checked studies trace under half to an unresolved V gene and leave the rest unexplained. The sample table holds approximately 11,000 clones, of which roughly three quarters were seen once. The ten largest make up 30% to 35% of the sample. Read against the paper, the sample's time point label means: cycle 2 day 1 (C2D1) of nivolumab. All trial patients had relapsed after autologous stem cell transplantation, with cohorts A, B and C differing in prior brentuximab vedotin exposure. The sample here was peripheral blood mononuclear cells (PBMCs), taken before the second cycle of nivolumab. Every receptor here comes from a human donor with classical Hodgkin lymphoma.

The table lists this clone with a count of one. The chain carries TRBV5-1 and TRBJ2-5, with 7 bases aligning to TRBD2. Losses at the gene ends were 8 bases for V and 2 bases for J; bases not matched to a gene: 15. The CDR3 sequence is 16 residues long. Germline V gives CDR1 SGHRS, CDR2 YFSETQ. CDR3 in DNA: TGCGCCAGTGGGGAGGGGAGCGGGAACCCACAAGAGACCCAGTACTTC. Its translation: CASGEGSGNPQETQYF.

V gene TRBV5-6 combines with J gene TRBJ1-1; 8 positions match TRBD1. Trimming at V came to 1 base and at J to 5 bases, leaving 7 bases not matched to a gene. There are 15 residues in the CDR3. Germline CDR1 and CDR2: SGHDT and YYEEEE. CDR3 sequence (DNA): TGTGCCAGCAGCTTGCGGCAGGGGGCTTGGACTGAAGCTTTCTTT. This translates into CASSLRQGAWTEAFF.

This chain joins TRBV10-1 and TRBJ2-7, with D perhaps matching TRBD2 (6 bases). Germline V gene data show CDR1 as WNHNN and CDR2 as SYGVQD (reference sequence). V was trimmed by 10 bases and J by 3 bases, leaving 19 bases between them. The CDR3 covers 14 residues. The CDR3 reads CATLGGFEIYEQYF. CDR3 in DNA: TGCGCCACCTTGGGGGGTTTCGAAATCTACGAGCAGTACTTC.

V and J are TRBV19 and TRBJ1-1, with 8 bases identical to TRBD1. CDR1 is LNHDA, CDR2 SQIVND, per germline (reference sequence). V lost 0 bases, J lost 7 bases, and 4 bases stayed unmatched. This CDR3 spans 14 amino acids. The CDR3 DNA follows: TGTGCCAGTAGTATAGAGCAGGGGGCGGGTGAAGCTTTCTTT. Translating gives CASSIEQGAGEAFF.

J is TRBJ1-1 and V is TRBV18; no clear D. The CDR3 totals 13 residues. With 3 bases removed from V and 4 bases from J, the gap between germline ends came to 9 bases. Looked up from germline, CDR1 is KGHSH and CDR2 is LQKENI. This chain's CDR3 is CASSPRETTEAFF. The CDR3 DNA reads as TGTGCCAGCTCACCGAGGGAGACCACTGAAGCTTTCTTT.

CDR3 DNA: TGTGCCAGCAGCGAGAACGCGAACACCGGGGAGCTGTTTTTT. Its protein product is CASSENANTGELFF. The chain is built from TRBV9 and TRBJ2-2; D gene ambiguous. Trimming left V 3 bases short and J 0 bases short, with 6 bases between. This CDR3 contains 14 residues. CDR1 and CDR2 (germline): SGDLS, YYNGEE.

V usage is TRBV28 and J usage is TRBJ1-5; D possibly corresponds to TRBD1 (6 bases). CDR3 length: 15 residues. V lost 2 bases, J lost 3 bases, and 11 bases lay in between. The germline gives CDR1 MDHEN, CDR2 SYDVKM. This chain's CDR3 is CASSLGGGPNQPQHF. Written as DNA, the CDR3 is TGTGCCAGCAGTTTAGGAGGGGGACCCAATCAGCCCCAGCATTTT.

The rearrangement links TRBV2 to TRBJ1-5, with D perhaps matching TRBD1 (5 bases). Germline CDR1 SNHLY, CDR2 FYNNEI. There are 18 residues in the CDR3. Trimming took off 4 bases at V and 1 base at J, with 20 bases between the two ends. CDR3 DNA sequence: TGTGCCAGCAGTGGAATGGGGCAGGGCCGATCCAGCAATCAGCCCCAGCATTTT. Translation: CASSGMGQGRSSNQPQHF.

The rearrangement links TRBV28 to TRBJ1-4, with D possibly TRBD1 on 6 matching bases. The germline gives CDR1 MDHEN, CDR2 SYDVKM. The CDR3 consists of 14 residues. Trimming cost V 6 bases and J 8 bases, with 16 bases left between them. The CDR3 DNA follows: TGTGCCAGCAGCCCTACAGGGCGGGACGAAAAACTGTTTTTT. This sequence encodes CASSPTGRDEKLFF.

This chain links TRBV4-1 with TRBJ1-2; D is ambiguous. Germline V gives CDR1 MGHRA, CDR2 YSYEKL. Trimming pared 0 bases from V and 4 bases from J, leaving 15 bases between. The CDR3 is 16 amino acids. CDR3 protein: CASSQDWAATFYGYTF. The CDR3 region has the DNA TGCGCCAGCAGCCAAGATTGGGCAGCTACCTTCTATGGCTACACCTTC.